The 24 T cell receptor beta chains below come from one sample, sequenced in a study of cytomegalovirus exposure and HLA in healthy donors. Clones were sequenced by immunoSEQ multiplex PCR, and TCRdb holds only the in-frame ones, with some missing. The sample has approximately 81,000 clones; just under 95% are singletons. Material: PBMCs. The receptors stem from a man between 18 and 35 years old in good health and CMV-seronegative.

The genes are TRBV5-1 and TRBJ2-1, with TRBD2 matching over 10 bases. This CDR3 has 16 amino acids. Per germline, CDR1 SGHRS and CDR2 YFSETQ. V gave up 4 bases and J gave up 7 bases; unmatched junction bases: 11. The chain's CDR3 is CASSPFSGGRENEQFF. CDR3 bases: TGCGCCAGCAGCCCCTTTAGCGGGGGGAGAGAAAATGAGCAGTTCTTC.

V gene TRBV28 combines with J gene TRBJ1-1; 8 bases line up with TRBD1. CDR3 length: 15 amino acids. V shed 1 base, J shed 5 bases, and the junction held 6 bases outside the gene matches. Germline V gives CDR1 MDHEN, CDR2 SYDVKM. CDR3 nucleotides: TGTGCCAGCAGTTTATTCGCCAGGGGGCGGACTGAAGCTTTCTTT. This encodes CASSLFARGRTEAFF.

V and J are TRBV28 and TRBJ2-3; a possible D gene is TRBD2 (5 bases). The CDR3 consists of 13 residues. Germline lookup yields CDR1 MDHEN and CDR2 SYDVKM. V shed 7 bases and J shed 7 bases, with 15 bases lying between them. For the CDR3, the DNA is TGTGCCAGCACCCCCTTTCCGGGGAATACGCAGTATTTT. Translation: CASTPFPGNTQYF.

J is TRBJ2-5 and V is TRBV27; 12 bases map to TRBD2. V shed 10 bases and J 4 bases; nucleotides not matched to a gene: 10. This CDR3 has 15 residues. Germline assignment: CDR1 MNHEY and CDR2 SMNVEV (reference sequence). This CDR3 is CATGLAGRPAETQYF. In DNA, the CDR3 is TGTGCCACCGGACTAGCGGGGCGCCCGGCAGAGACCCAGTACTTC.

J is TRBJ1-1 and V is TRBV29-1, with unresolved D. From germline, CDR1 is SQVTM and CDR2 ANQGSEA. The CDR3 has 11 residues. V dropped 4 bases and J dropped 7 bases, with 10 bases sitting between them. CDR3 nucleotides: TGCAGCGTTGGTGGAGGGCTTGAAGCTTTCTTT. Protein product: CSVGGGLEAFF. The full variable domain, with the rest looked up from reference TRBV29-1 and TRBJ1-1, is SAVISQKPSRDICQRGTSLTIQCQVDSQVTMMFWYRQQPGQSLTLIATANQGSEATYESGFVIDKFPISRPNLTFSTLTVSNMSPEDSSIYLCSVGGGLEAFFGQGTRLTVV.

The table lists this clone with a count of one. V usage is TRBV9 and J usage is TRBJ2-7; TRBD2 matches 14 bases. Trimming removed 3 bases from V and 6 bases from J; junction bases left unmatched: 2. Per the germline V gene, CDR1 is SGDLS and CDR2 is YYNGEE. The CDR3 totals 14 residues. In DNA form, the CDR3 reads TGTGCCAGCAGCGCCGGGACTAGCGGGGGCGAGCAGTACTTC. Its translation is CASSAGTSGGEQYF.

This chain uses TRBV29-1 with TRBJ1-1; tentative D call: TRBD1 (5 bases). This CDR3 is 14 amino acids long. Germline V gives CDR1 SQVTM, CDR2 ANQGSEA. V was pared by 1 base and J by 1 base, with 10 bases between. The CDR3 loop reads CSVEGRGENTEAFF. The CDR3 DNA is TGCAGCGTTGAAGGTAGGGGCGAGAACACTGAAGCTTTCTTT.

The gene calls are TRBV4-1 and TRBJ2-1; 9 bases line up with TRBD2. This CDR3 has 15 residues. V was pared by 2 bases and J by 15 bases, with 14 bases of the junction left unmatched. CDR1 and CDR2 (germline): MGHRA, YSYEKL. The CDR3 sequence is CASSQTSLAGAGRFF. The CDR3 DNA sequence: TGCGCCAGCAGCCAAACCTCACTAGCGGGCGCGGGTCGGTTCTTC.

This clone has a handful of counts. CDR3 sequence (DNA): TGTGCCAGCTCACCCGAGCGTCTGGGCTATGGCTACACCTTC. Its translation is CASSPERLGYGYTF. The chain is built from TRBV18 and TRBJ1-2, with D uncertain. Germline loops: CDR1 KGHSH, CDR2 LQKENI. CDR3 length: 14 residues. Trimming left V 3 bases short and J 4 bases short, with 12 bases between.

This clone is a singleton in its sample. The gene calls are TRBV7-2 and TRBJ2-2; possible D gene TRBD1, 6 bases. The CDR3 contains 15 residues. Germline V gene sequence: CDR1 SGHTA, CDR2 FQGNSA. With 5 bases removed from V and 0 bases from J, the gap between germline ends came to 10 bases. CDR3 loop: CASSPRTANTGELFF. In nucleotides, the CDR3 is TGTGCCAGCAGCCCAAGGACAGCGAACACCGGGGAGCTGTTTTTT.

The chain is built from TRBV19 and TRBJ1-5, with 7 positions matching TRBD1. J gave up 2 bases and V 10 bases, and 5 bases lay outside the gene matches. The CDR3 totals 13 residues. Germline V gene data show CDR1 as LNHDA and CDR2 as SQIVND (reference sequence). In nucleotides, the CDR3 is TGTGCCACCCGGGGGACAGGCAATCAGCCCCAGCATTTT. Translated, it gives CATRGTGNQPQHF. Looking up the rest from reference TRBV19 and TRBJ1-5 gives the full variable domain: DGGITQSPKYLFRKEGQNVTLSCEQNLNHDAMYWYRQDPGQGLRLIYYSQIVNDFQKGDIAEGYSVSREKKESFPLTVTSAQKNPTAFYLCATRGTGNQPQHFGDGTRLSIL.

The chain links TRBV7-9 to TRBJ1-1; D gene ambiguous. Germline-derived CDR1 and CDR2 are SEHNR and FQNEAQ (reference sequence). The CDR3 is 14 residues long. Deletions cut 3 bases from V and 2 bases from J, with 10 bases between. The chain's CDR3 is CASSLDEGNTEAFF. The CDR3 DNA sequence: TGTGCCAGCAGCTTGGACGAGGGTAACACTGAAGCTTTCTTT.

This sequence joins TRBV11-1 and TRBJ2-7, with TRBD1 matching over 7 bases. Germline V gene lookup returns CDR1 SGHAT and CDR2 FQDESV (reference sequence). This CDR3 is built from 15 residues. V shed 5 bases, J shed 0 bases, and the junction held 7 bases outside the gene matches. The CDR3 nucleotides read TGTGCCAGCAGCCTGAACAGGGGCCCCTCCTACGAGCAGTACTTC. As protein: CASSLNRGPSYEQYF.

This chain connects TRBV30 to TRBJ1-2; TRBD1 might be the D (6 bases). V dropped 0 bases and J dropped 7 bases, with 15 bases sitting between them. Germline CDR1 is GTSNPN and CDR2 is SVGIG (reference sequence). The CDR3 length is 14 residues. CDR3 loop: CAWSVEGGWFGYTF. Here the CDR3 DNA reads TGTGCCTGGAGTGTAGAAGGGGGTTGGTTTGGCTACACCTTC.

This clone was counted a few times. The V and J genes are TRBV27 and TRBJ2-7; TRBD1 matches 9 bases. Germline CDR1 and CDR2: MNHEY and SMNVEV (reference sequence). The CDR3 is 15 residues long. J gave up 2 bases and V 3 bases, and 5 bases lay outside the gene matches. CDR3 region: CASSLLGQGPYEQYF. The CDR3 DNA is TGTGCCAGCAGTTTGTTGGGACAGGGTCCCTACGAGCAGTACTTC.

V gene TRBV6-5 combines with J gene TRBJ2-7; 10 bases match TRBD2. CDR1 and CDR2 (germline): MNHEY, SVGAGI. The V gene end was trimmed by 4 bases and the J gene end by 4 bases; junction bases not matched to a gene: 7. The CDR3 sequence is 15 residues long. The CDR3: CASSSGGLAAYEQYF. In DNA form, the CDR3 reads TGTGCCAGCAGTTCCGGCGGACTAGCGGCATACGAGCAGTACTTC.

A few counts support this clone. The chain recombines TRBV5-1 with TRBJ2-7; TRBD1 matches at 7 bases. Looked up from germline, CDR1 is SGHRS and CDR2 is YFSETQ. The V and J ends lost 0 bases and 5 bases, in that order; junction bases with no gene match: 8. The CDR3 runs to 15 residues. CDR3 sequence: CASSLAATGWDEQYF. For the CDR3, the DNA is TGCGCCAGCAGCTTGGCCGCGACAGGGTGGGACGAGCAGTACTTC.

The chain is built from TRBV5-1 and TRBJ1-2; 7 nucleotides match TRBD1. The CDR3 contains 14 residues. Germline trimming cut 2 bases from V and 2 bases from J; bases unmatched to any gene: 3. The V gene's germline CDR1 is SGHRS and CDR2 YFSETQ. CDR3 coding DNA: TGCGCCAGCAGCTTACTACAGGGGAACTATGGCTACACCTTC. Translating it yields CASSLLQGNYGYTF.

The rearrangement joins TRBV10-3 to TRBJ2-2; a weak D match, TRBD2 (7 bases). There are 17 residues in the CDR3. Trimming pared 6 bases from V and 0 bases from J, leaving 17 bases between. The germline V gene encodes CDR1 ENHRY and CDR2 SYGVKD. The CDR3, as DNA: TGTGCCATCAGCCCCGTGGGAGGGGGGGCGAACACCGGGGAGCTGTTTTTT. This translates into CAISPVGGGANTGELFF.

Notes on this clone: Germline is not matched at one junction end, which may reflect a read error. The V call is TRBV7-7, the J call TRBJ2-6, with D possibly TRBD1 on 6 matching bases. Per the germline V gene, CDR1 is SSHAT and CDR2 is FNYEAQ (reference sequence). The CDR3 consists of 14 residues. The CDR3 reads CASSPGVGANVLTF. CDR3 coding DNA: TGTGCTAGCAGCCCAGGGGTAGGGGCCAACGTCCTGACTTTC.

This sequence joins TRBV29-1 and TRBJ1-2, with a tentative D call TRBD1 (5 bases). Trimming cost V 4 bases and J 3 bases, with 12 bases left between them. The CDR3 totals 13 residues. CDR1 is SQVTM and CDR2 is ANQGSEA in the germline V gene. The CDR3 is CSVAIGEHYGYTF. The CDR3 DNA is TGCAGCGTTGCCATAGGGGAACACTATGGCTACACCTTC.

The chain is built from TRBV5-5 and TRBJ1-2, with TRBD1 matching over 10 bases. The CDR3 runs 15 residues. Germline loops: CDR1 SGHKS, CDR2 YYEKEE (reference sequence). The trim removed 2 bases at V and 9 bases at J, leaving 10 bases unmatched. In DNA form, the CDR3 reads TGTGCCAGCAGCTTCGGGACAGGGGTCCTCTCGAGCTACACCTTC. The encoded protein is CASSFGTGVLSSYTF. The complete variable domain, with remaining parts taken from reference TRBV5-5 and TRBJ1-2, reads DAGVTQSPTHLIKTRGQQVTLRCSPISGHKSVSWYQQVLGQGPQFIFQYYEKEERGRGNFPDRFSARQFPNYSSELNVNALLLGDSALYLCASSFGTGVLSSYTFGSGTRLTVV.

The V and J genes are TRBV7-9 and TRBJ2-5, with 8 positions matching TRBD1. V was clipped by 6 bases and J by 5 bases; unmatched bases: 8. Germline lookup yields CDR1 SEHNR and CDR2 FQNEAQ (reference sequence). The CDR3 consists of 14 residues. The CDR3 here is CASRSGGAVETQYF. The CDR3 DNA reads TGTGCCAGCAGGTCAGGGGGCGCGGTGGAGACCCAGTACTTC.

V and J are TRBV12-5 and TRBJ1-1, with 7 bases aligning to TRBD1. V gave up 1 base and J gave up 3 bases; unmatched junction bases: 8. The CDR3 sequence is 16 residues long. Germline V CDR1 and CDR2: LGHNT, FRNRAP. The CDR3 here is CASGLAVTGDHTEAFF. The CDR3 nucleotides read TGTGCTAGTGGTTTGGCCGTAACAGGGGATCACACTGAAGCTTTCTTT.